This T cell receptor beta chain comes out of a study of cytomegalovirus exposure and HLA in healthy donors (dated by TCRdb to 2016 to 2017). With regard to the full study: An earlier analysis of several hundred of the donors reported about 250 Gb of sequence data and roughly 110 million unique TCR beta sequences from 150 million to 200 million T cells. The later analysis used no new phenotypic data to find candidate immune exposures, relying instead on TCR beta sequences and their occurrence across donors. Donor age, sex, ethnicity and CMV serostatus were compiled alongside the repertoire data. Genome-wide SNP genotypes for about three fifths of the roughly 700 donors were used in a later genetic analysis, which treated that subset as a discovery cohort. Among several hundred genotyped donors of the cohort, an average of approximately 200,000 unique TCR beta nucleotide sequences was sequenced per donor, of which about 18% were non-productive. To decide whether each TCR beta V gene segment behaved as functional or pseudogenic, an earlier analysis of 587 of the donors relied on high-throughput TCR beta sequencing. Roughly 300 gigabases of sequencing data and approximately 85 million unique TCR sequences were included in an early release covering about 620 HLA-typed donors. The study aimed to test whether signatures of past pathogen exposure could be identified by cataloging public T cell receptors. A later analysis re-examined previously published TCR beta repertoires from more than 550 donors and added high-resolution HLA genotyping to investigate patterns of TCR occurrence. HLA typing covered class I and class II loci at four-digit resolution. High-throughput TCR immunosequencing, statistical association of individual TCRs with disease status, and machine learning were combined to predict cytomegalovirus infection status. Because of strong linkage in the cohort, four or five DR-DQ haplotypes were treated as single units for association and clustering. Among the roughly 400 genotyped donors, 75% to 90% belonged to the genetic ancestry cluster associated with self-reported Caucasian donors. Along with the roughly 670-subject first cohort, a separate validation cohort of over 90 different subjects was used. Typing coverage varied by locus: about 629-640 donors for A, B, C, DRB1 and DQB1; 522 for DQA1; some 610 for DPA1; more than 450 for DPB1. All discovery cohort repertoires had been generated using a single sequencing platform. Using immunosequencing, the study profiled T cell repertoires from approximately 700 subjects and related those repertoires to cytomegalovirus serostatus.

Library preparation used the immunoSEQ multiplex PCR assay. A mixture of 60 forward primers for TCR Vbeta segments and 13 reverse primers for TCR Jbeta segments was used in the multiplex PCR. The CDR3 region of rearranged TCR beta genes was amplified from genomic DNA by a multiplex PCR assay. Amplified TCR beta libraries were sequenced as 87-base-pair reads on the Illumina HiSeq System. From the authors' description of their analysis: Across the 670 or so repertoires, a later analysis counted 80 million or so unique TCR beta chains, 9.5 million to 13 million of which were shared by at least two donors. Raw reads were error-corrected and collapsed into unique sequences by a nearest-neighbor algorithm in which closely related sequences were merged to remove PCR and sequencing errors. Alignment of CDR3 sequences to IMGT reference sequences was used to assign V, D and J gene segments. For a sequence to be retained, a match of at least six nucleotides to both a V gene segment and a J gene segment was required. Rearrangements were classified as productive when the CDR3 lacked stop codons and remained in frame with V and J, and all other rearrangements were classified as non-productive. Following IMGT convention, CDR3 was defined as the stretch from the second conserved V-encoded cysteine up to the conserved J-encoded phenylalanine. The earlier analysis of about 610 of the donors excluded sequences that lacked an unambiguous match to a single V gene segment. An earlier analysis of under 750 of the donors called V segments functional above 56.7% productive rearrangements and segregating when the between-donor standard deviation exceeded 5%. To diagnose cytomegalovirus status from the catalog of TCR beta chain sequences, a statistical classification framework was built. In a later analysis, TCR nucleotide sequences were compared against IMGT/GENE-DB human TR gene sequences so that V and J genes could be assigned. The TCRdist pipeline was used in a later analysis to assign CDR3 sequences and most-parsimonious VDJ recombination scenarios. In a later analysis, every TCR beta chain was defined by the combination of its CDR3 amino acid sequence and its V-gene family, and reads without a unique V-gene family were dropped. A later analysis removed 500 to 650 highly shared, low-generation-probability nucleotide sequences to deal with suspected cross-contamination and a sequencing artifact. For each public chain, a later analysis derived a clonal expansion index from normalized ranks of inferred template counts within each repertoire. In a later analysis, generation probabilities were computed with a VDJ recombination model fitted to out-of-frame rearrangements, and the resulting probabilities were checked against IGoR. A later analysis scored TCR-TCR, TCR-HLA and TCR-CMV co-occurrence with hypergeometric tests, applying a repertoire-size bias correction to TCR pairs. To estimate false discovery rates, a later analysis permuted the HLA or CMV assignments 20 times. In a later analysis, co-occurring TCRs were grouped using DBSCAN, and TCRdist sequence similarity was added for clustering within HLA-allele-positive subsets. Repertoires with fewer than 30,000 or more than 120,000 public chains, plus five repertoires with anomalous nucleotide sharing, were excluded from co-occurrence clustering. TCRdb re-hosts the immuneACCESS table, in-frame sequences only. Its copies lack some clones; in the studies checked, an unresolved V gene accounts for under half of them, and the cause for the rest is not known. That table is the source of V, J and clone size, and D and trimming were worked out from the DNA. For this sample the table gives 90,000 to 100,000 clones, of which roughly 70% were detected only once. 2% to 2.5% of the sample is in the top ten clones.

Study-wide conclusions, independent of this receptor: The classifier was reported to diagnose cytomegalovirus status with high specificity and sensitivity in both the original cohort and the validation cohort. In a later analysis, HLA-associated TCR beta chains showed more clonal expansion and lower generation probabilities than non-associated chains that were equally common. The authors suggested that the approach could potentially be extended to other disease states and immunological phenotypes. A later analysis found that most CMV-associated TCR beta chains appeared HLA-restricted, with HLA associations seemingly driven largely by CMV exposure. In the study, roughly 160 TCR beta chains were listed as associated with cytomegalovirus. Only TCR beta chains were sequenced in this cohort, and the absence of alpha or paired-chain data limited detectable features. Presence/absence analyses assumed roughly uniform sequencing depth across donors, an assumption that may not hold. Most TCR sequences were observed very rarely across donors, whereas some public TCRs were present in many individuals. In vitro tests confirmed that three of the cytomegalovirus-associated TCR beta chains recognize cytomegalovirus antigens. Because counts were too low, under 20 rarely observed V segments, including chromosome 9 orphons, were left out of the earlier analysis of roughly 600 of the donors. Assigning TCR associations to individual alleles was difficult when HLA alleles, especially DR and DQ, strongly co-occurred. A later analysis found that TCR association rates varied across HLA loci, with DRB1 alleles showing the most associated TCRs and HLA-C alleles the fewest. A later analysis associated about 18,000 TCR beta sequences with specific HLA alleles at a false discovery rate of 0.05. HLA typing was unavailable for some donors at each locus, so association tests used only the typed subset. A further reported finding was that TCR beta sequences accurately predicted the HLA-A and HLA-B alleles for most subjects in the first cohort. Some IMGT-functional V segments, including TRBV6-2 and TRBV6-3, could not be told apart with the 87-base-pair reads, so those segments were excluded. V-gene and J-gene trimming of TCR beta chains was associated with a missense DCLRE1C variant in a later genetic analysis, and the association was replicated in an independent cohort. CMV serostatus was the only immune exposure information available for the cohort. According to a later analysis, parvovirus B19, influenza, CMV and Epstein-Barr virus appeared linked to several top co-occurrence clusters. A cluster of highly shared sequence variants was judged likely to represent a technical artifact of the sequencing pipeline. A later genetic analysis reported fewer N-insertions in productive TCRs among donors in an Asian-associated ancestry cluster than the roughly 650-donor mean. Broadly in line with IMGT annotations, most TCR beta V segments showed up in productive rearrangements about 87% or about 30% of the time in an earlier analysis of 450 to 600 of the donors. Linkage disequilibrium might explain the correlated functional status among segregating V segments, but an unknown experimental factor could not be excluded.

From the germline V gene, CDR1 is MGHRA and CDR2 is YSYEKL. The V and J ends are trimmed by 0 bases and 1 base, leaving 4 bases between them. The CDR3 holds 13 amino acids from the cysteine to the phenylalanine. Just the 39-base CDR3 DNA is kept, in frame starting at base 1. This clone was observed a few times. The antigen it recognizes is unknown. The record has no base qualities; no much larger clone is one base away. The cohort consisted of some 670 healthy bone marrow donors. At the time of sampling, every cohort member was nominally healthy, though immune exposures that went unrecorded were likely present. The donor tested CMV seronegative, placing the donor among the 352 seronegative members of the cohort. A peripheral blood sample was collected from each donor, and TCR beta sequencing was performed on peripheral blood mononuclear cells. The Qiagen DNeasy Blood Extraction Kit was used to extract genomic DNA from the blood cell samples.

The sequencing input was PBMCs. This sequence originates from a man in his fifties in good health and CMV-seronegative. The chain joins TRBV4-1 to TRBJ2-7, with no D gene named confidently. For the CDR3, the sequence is CASSQDSSYEQYF. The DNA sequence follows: TGCGCCAGCAGCCAAGATTCATCCTACGAGCAGTACTTC.